This T cell receptor beta chain was recorded in a study of immune evolution from preneoplasia to lung adenocarcinoma. At the level of the study: HLA loss of heterozygosity: under 7.5% AIS, about 15% MIA, approximately 31% ADC, none AAH. Findings of the study overall: KRAS-mutant nodules had the highest T cell clonality. Later-stage lesions appeared to have more T cells, more diversity, less clonality.

The CDR3 runs to 16 residues. The ends lost 4 bases at V and 0 bases at J; junction bases unmatched: 4. CDR1 is SGHRS, CDR2 YFSETQ, per germline. A note on this clone: As yet, its antigen is unknown.

Assay used: immunoSEQ multiplex PCR; TCRdb lists only in-frame clones, some missing. The sample holds 6,500 to 9,000 clones, over 75% seen once. The sequence derives from an older person with lung adenocarcinoma. The chain is built from TRBV5-1 and TRBJ2-3; 11 nucleotides match TRBD1. Sequences were obtained from FFPE minimally invasive lung adenocarcinoma tissue. Written as DNA, the CDR3 is TGCGCCAGCAGCCTCGGACAGGGGGCCAGCACAGATACGCAGTATTTT. Encoded protein: CASSLGQGASTDTQYF.